This paragraph reports one T cell receptor (beta chain). Its antigen is unidentified. The sample is drawn from a study of shared clonotypes between healthy human individuals. Study overall: Each donor contributed plates that comprised three CD4 naive, three CD4 memory, two CD8 naive and one CD8 memory.

From CD4+ cells came CD45RA+ naive and CD45RA-negative memory subsets. Sequencing used immunoSEQ multiplex PCR; TCRdb keeps in-frame clones, though not all of them. The sample carries 300,000 to 400,000 clones, less than 75% recorded once. V was pared by 0 bases and J by 6 bases, with 12 bases between. Germline CDR1 MNHEY, CDR2 SVGAGI. The length of the CDR3 is 14 residues. Findings of the study overall: In the sorted subsets, rarefaction showed sequencing was incomplete despite large depth.

This chain links TRBV6-5 with TRBJ2-7; perhaps TRBD1 as D (5 bases). Sequencing was performed on memory CD4+ T cells sorted from blood. Subset here: CD45RA-negative fraction. The source is a man aged 25-40 years in good health. This CDR3 is CASSYSAGRGEQYF. In DNA, the CDR3 is TGTGCCAGCAGTTACTCGGCAGGAAGGGGCGAGCAGTACTTC.